This is a list of T cell receptor beta chains from one sample in a study of cytomegalovirus exposure and HLA in healthy donors. Some clones are missing from TCRdb's copy, which holds only in-frame ones; the method was immunoSEQ multiplex PCR. The sample includes some 120,000 clones, roughly 87% seen only once; the top ten take 1.5%. Source material: PBMCs. The receptors originated from a young woman in good health and CMV-seronegative. Each CDR3 is given with its conserved first and last residue. A D gene is named only where the DNA matches it firmly. The size of a clone is reported for some rows only, either as once, few or many, or as a class for expanded clones.

size	V	D	J	DNA	CDR3
few	TRBV5-6	-	TRBJ1-1	TGTGCCAGCAGCTTCACACGGGATGAAGCTTTCTTT	CASSFTRDEAFF
-	TRBV6-5	TRBD1	TRBJ1-2	TGTGCCAGCAGAGACCGGACAGGGAGAAACTATGGCTACACCTTC	CASRDRTGRNYGYTF
-	TRBV12-5	-	TRBJ2-6	TGTGCTAGTGGTTTGGACACAGGGTTTGGGGCCAACGGCCTGACTTTC	CASGLDTGFGANGLTF
few	TRBV6-5	TRBD1	TRBJ1-2	TGTGCCAGCGGGACAGCCTATGGCTACACCTTC	CASGTAYGYTF
-	TRBV7-9	TRBD1	TRBJ1-1	TGTGCCAGCAGCCGGAAGATACGACAGGGGGACACTGAAGCTTTCTTT	CASSRKIRQGDTEAFF
-	TRBV5-4	-	TRBJ2-7	TGTGCCAGCAGCTTCAAAGCCGGGACTGGCTACGAGCAGTACTTC	CASSFKAGTGYEQYF
-	TRBV6-4	TRBD2	TRBJ2-1	TGTGCCAGCAGTGACGGGACTAGCGGGAGTTCCTACAATGAGCAGTTCTTC	CASSDGTSGSSYNEQFF
-	TRBV4-1	TRBD1	TRBJ1-2	TGCGCCAGCAGCCAGGGACAGCCCTATGGCTACACCTTC	CASSQGQPYGYTF
-	TRBV5-4	-	TRBJ2-3	TGTGCCAGCAGCTTGGTGGGTCCAGGAGATACGCAGTATTTT	CASSLVGPGDTQYF
-	TRBV6-5	-	TRBJ1-5	TGTGCCAGCAGTACCGGGCCCAGGGAACGTACACATTTT	CASSTGPRERTHF
-	TRBV19	TRBD1	TRBJ2-7	TGTGCCAGTAGTATAGGTGGGACAGGGGTTTCCTACGAGCAGTACTTC	CASSIGGTGVSYEQYF
-	TRBV30	-	TRBJ1-2	TGTGCCTGGAGTTACGGGAGTGCCAACTATGGCTACACCTTC	CAWSYGSANYGYTF
-	TRBV7-8	-	TRBJ1-5	TGTGCCAGCAGCCCTTCATGGCCGATAAATAGCAATCAGCCCCAGCATTTT	CASSPSWPINSNQPQHF
-	TRBV6-5	-	TRBJ1-3	TGTGCCAGCAGTTCCCTGACAGGCTCTGGAAACACCATATATTTT	CASSSLTGSGNTIYF
-	TRBV7-9	-	TRBJ1-1	TGTGCCAGCAGCCGGAGTGCTTTCTTT	CASSRSAFF
-	TRBV6-5	TRBD1	TRBJ1-1	TGTGCCAGCAGTTACGACAGGGGTAGAAACACTGAAGCTTTCTTT	CASSYDRGRNTEAFF
-	TRBV2	TRBD1	TRBJ2-6	TGTGCCAACCACGGACAGGGGAGGTCTGGGGCCAACGTCCTGACTTTC	CANHGQGRSGANVLTF
-	TRBV7-9	-	TRBJ1-1	TGTGCCAGCAGCGGAGGGTCGGACGGCTTGAACACTGAAGCTTTCTTT	CASSGGSDGLNTEAFF
-	TRBV29-1	-	TRBJ2-3	TGCAGCGTTTGGATTGCTTACGAGGCGGATACGCAGTATTTT	CSVWIAYEADTQYF
-	TRBV4-1	-	TRBJ2-7	TGCGCCAGCAGCCAACTACAGGGCGAACCCTACGAGCAGTACTTC	CASSQLQGEPYEQYF
-	TRBV4-3	TRBD1	TRBJ2-5	TGCGCCAGCAGCCATATACCCGGGACAGGGTACCAAGAGACCCAGTACTTC	CASSHIPGTGYQETQYF
-	TRBV29-1	-	TRBJ1-2	TGCAGCGCCGGGGAGGGGACCTTATATGGCTACACCTTC	CSAGEGTLYGYTF
few	TRBV6-5	-	TRBJ2-2	TGTGCCAGCAGTTTAAACACCGGGGAGCTGTTTTTT	CASSLNTGELFF
-	TRBV4-1	-	TRBJ1-1	TGCGCCAGCAGCCCCTCCGGGGGGGGAGGAACTGAAGCTTTCTTT	CASSPSGGGGTEAFF
-	TRBV4-1	TRBD1	TRBJ1-1	TGCGCCAGCAGCCAAGTTATTGGGACAGGCCTGGGGGTAATTTATGGAGCTTTCTTT	CASSQVIGTGLGVIYGAFF
once	TRBV27	-	TRBJ1-5	TGTGCCAGCAGTCAGACAGGAGACAATCAGCCCCAGCATTTT	CASSQTGDNQPQHF
-	TRBV5-5	-	TRBJ2-7	TGTGCCAGCAGCTTGGCCTCGGTTGCTAGCAGCTACGAGCAGTACTTC	CASSLASVASSYEQYF
-	TRBV12-5	TRBD1	TRBJ2-3	TGTGCTAGTGAACCCCGAGGGGGCGGAATCACAGATACGCAGTATTTT	CASEPRGGGITDTQYF
-	TRBV4-2	-	TRBJ2-4	TGTGCCAGCAGCCAAGTCCTCCTAGCCAAAAACATTCAGTACTTC	CASSQVLLAKNIQYF
-	TRBV5-1	-	TRBJ1-4	TGCGCCAGCAGCTTGGGGGGGGGCTCAACTAATGAAAAACTGTTTTTT	CASSLGGGSTNEKLFF
once	TRBV5-4	TRBD1	TRBJ1-2	TGTGCCAGCAGCTTGGGACAGGGTCTGGACTATGGCTACACCTTC	CASSLGQGLDYGYTF